This T cell receptor beta chain was retrieved from a study of early stage breast cancer tumors. Looking at the study overall: Most invasive tumors, about 70% of the 16, were ER+/PR+/HER2-.

Each sample had two DNA replicates, roughly 0.48 ug blood or about 1.4 ug tissue. Measured with immunoSEQ multiplex PCR; TCRdb has only the in-frame clones, and not every one. The data contain some 30,000 clones, 84% of them seen just once; the ten biggest clones take up about 10%. The germline V gene encodes CDR1 SGHNT and CDR2 YYREEE (reference sequence). The CDR3 runs 15 residues. Trimming removed 0 bases from V and 4 bases from J; junction bases left unmatched: 6. For this clone: Its antigen remains unidentified.

Findings of the study overall: Tumors had approximately 2.7-fold higher T cell density and higher clonality than adjacent normal breast tissue. Blood repertoires resembled normal breast more than tumor.

This chain connects TRBV5-4 to TRBJ2-5, with 7 bases that match TRBD2. The sequence derives from a person in their fifties with breast cancer. What was sequenced was blood. The CDR3 sequence: CASSLAGASGETQYF. The CDR3 DNA is TGTGCCAGCAGCTTGGCCGGGGCTAGCGGAGAGACCCAGTACTTC.